The clone carrying this T cell receptor (beta chain) has only a few counts. The V and J ends lost 3 bases and 5 bases respectively, with 11 bases between them. This CDR3 is 13 amino acids long. In TCRdb, the 5' RACE reads were re-called with MiXCR into one record per CDR3 protein. The top ten clones hold around 2.4% of a sample with about 100,000 distinct CDR3 sequences, less than 15% of them seen once. This entry belongs to a study of early T cells in non-severe SARS-CoV-2 infection. The V call is TRBV12-3 or TRBV12-4, the J call TRBJ2-7; perhaps TRBD1 as D (6 bases). The TCR comes from an adult who was a healthcare worker with PCR-confirmed SARS-CoV-2 infection or an uninfected control (not recorded which). The sequenced material came from whole blood. CDR3 sequence: CASSLDSWNEQYF. As DNA, the CDR3 is TGTGCCAGCAGTTTGGACAGTTGGAACGAGCAGTACTTC.